The 16 T cell receptor beta chains below come from one sample, sequenced in a study of CD8+ T cells in alopecia areata. Treatment given: oral pan-JAK inhibitor, 5-10 mg twice daily. Extracted RNA was reverse transcribed, and the resulting cDNA served as sequencing template. Sequencing was performed with immunoSEQ multiplex PCR; in TCRdb, only in-frame clones are kept and a portion is missing. Seen here are about 200,000 clones, roughly two fifths observed once, and the top ten hold 0.4% to 0.55%. Sequencing used CD4+ T cells sorted from blood, obtained between weeks 30 and 35, from a patient treated with tofacitinib. Receptors were obtained from a human donor with alopecia areata.

The V call is TRBV27, the J call TRBJ1-2; D unclear. Per the germline V gene, CDR1 is MNHEY and CDR2 is SMNVEV (reference sequence). Trimming removed 5 bases from V and 5 bases from J, with 15 bases in between. The CDR3 extends over 14 amino acids. The CDR3 DNA is TGTGCCAGCAGTCGCCAGGCGATAGGGTATGGCTACACCTTC. Translating gives CASSRQAIGYGYTF.

This clone has only a few counts. Relative to the germline gene, one junction end is altered; a read error may explain this. The V and J genes are TRBV9 and TRBJ1-2; the D is unclear. The CDR3 runs 11 residues. CDR1 is SGDLS and CDR2 is YYNGEE in the germline V gene. Written as DNA, the CDR3 is TGTGCCAGCAGCTCCCCTAGTAACGGTTTCTTC. Its translation: CASSSPSNGFF.

This clone was picked up a small number of times. J is TRBJ1-1 and V is TRBV30; no firm D call. V was cut by 0 bases and J by 4 bases, with 6 bases left in between. The germline CDR1 and CDR2 sequences are GTSNPN and SVGIG (reference sequence). There are 12 residues in the CDR3. The CDR3 bases are TGTGCCTGGAGTGTACTTTCCACTGAAGCTTTCTTT. Translated: CAWSVLSTEAFF.

This clone turned up a few times. This rearrangement joins TRBV5-6 to TRBJ2-1, with 10 bases matching TRBD2. Germline CDR1 reads SGHDT; CDR2 reads YYEEEE. The CDR3 totals 14 residues. V lost 4 bases, J lost 4 bases, and 2 bases stayed unmatched. This chain's CDR3 is CASSLAGAYNEQFF. The CDR3 nucleotides read TGTGCCAGCAGCCTAGCGGGGGCTTACAATGAGCAGTTCTTC.

The rearrangement uses TRBV15 and TRBJ2-5; no clear D gene. Germline CDR1 is LNHNV and CDR2 is YYDKDF (reference sequence). V gave up 0 bases and J gave up 8 bases, with 7 bases separating them. CDR3 length: 12 amino acids. The chain's CDR3 is CATSREGDTQYF. In DNA form, the CDR3 reads TGTGCCACCAGCAGAGAGGGTGACACCCAGTACTTC.

The V call is TRBV5-1, the J call TRBJ1-2; D gene unclear. The CDR3 is 15 amino acids. V was trimmed by 2 bases and J by 3 bases, leaving 14 bases between them. Germline-derived CDR1 and CDR2 are SGHRS and YFSETQ. This chain's CDR3 is CASSFRFTGDYGYTF. DNA for the CDR3: TGCGCCAGCAGCTTTCGCTTCACGGGAGACTATGGCTACACCTTC.

The chain joins TRBV30 to TRBJ1-2, with TRBD1 matching 7 bases. The CDR3 spans 14 residues. The germline V gene has CDR1 GTSNPN and CDR2 SVGIG (reference sequence). V shed 1 base, J shed 3 bases, and the junction held 5 bases outside the gene matches. This chain's CDR3 is CAWSGAGGDYGYTF. The CDR3 bases are TGTGCCTGGAGTGGCGCAGGGGGTGACTATGGCTACACCTTC. The full variable domain, its missing parts supplied by reference TRBV30 and TRBJ1-2, is SQTIHQWPATLVQPVGSPLSLECTVEGTSNPNLYWYRQAAGRGLQLLFYSVGIGQISSEVPQNLSASRPQDRQFILSSKKLLLSDSGFYLCAWSGAGGDYGYTFGSGTRLTVV.

V usage is TRBV30 and J usage is TRBJ1-1, with 8 bases identical to TRBD1. The CDR3 runs to 14 residues. Germline lookup yields CDR1 GTSNPN and CDR2 SVGIG (reference sequence). The trim removed 3 bases at V and 3 bases at J, leaving 6 bases unmatched. CDR3 sequence reads: CAWRRTGRDTEAFF. The CDR3 coding sequence is TGTGCCTGGAGGCGGACAGGGAGGGACACTGAAGCTTTCTTT.

The rearrangement links TRBV11-2 to TRBJ1-2, with D possibly matching TRBD1 (6 bases). Trimming removed 6 bases at V and 4 bases at J, with 21 bases between. Germline CDR1 and CDR2: SGHAT and FQNNGV. CDR3 length: 16 residues. The CDR3 region has the DNA TGTGCCAGCAGTTCTCGACCCCGACAGGCCCTCTATGGCTACACCTTC. Protein product: CASSSRPRQALYGYTF.

This clone has just a few counts. The chain carries TRBV7-9 and TRBJ2-7; D is ambiguous. Trimming removed 5 bases from V and 4 bases from J, with 15 bases in between. CDR1 SEHNR and CDR2 FQNEAQ come from the germline V gene (reference sequence). CDR3 length: 14 residues. CDR3 loop: CASSPGGPPYEQYF. CDR3 nucleotides: TGTGCCAGCAGCCCCGGTGGCCCGCCGTACGAGCAGTACTTC.

This clone was seen a handful of times. The chain has TRBV6-1 and TRBJ1-1; 7 nucleotides align to TRBD1. Unmatched junction bases numbered 5, after V lost 2 bases and J lost 5 bases. This CDR3 has 14 amino acids. Germline-derived CDR1 and CDR2 are MNHNS and SASEGT. The CDR3: CASSEKGAWTEAFF. The CDR3 coding sequence is TGTGCCAGCAGTGAAAAGGGGGCCTGGACTGAAGCTTTCTTT.

V gene TRBV7-9 combines with J gene TRBJ1-2; unclear D gene. The CDR3 runs to 17 residues. CDR1 and CDR2 from the germline V gene are SEHNR and FQNEAQ (reference sequence). Between the trimmed V and J ends, which lost 0 bases and 3 bases, there was a span of 17 bases. CDR3 in DNA: TGTGCCAGCAGCTTAGCAAACGGGCAGTTCGAATACTATGGCTACACCTTC. It encodes CASSLANGQFEYYGYTF.

The chain couples TRBV7-2 to TRBJ2-5; a weak D match, TRBD1 (5 bases). Germline loops: CDR1 SGHTA, CDR2 FQGNSA. V lost 2 bases and J lost 4, with 11 bases in between. This CDR3 is 14 amino acids long. The CDR3 region has the DNA TGTGCCAGCAGCTTATTCGGACAAATAGAGACCCAGTACTTC. It yields the protein CASSLFGQIETQYF.

This clone was seen more than once but under ten times. V is TRBV14 and J is TRBJ1-2; 8 bases match TRBD1. Losses at the gene ends were 5 bases for V and 0 bases for J; bases not matched to a gene: 5. CDR3 size: 15 residues. The V gene's germline CDR1 is SGHDN and CDR2 FVKESK. The CDR3 nucleotides are TGTGCCAGCAGCGTCGGACAGGGAGCTAACTATGGCTACACCTTC. Residues: CASSVGQGANYGYTF.

The chain recombines TRBV23-1 with TRBJ1-6; D uncertain. TRBV23-1 is annotated as an ORF whose role is uncertain. V was clipped by 2 bases and J by 7 bases, with 24 bases between them. The CDR3 has 19 amino acids. CDR3 sequence reads: CASSQAGGFIPWGNSPLHF. The CDR3 coding sequence is TGCGCCAGCAGTCAAGCGGGAGGGTTTATACCCTGGGGAAATTCACCCCTCCACTTT.

The CDR3 DNA is TGTGCCAGCAGCTTAGCGACAGGGGCCGGCTACACCTTC. Protein sequence: CASSLATGAGYTF. The chain links TRBV7-9 to TRBJ1-2; 8 bases are shared with TRBD1. Germline trimming cut 0 bases from V and 8 bases from J; bases unmatched to any gene: 2. The CDR3 totals 13 residues. The germline V gene has CDR1 SEHNR and CDR2 FQNEAQ (reference sequence). Complete variable domain (other parts from reference TRBV7-9 and TRBJ1-2): DTGVSQNPRHKITKRGQNVTFRCDPISEHNRLYWYRQTLGQGPEFLTYFQNEAQLEKSRLLSDRFSAERPKGSFSTLEIQRTEQGDSAMYLCASSLATGAGYTFGSGTRLTVV.